These 27 T cell receptor beta chains originate from one sample sequenced in a study of Graves' ophthalmopathy and Graves' hyperthyroidism. TCR beta CDR3 regions were amplified from RNA transcripts. First-round RT-PCR used HTBI primers; second-round multiplex PCR followed. TCRdb re-called the multiplex PCR reads with MiXCR, one entry per CDR3 protein. The data contain a few hundred thousand distinct CDR3 sequences, under 45% of them singletons. The sequenced sample was peripheral blood or thyroid tissue (not recorded which). These receptors all come from an adult man with Graves' hyperthyroidism.

The chain carries TRBV2 and TRBJ2-7; 7 positions match TRBD2. The V and J ends lost 6 bases and 2 bases, in that order; junction bases with no gene match: 28. Per the germline V gene, CDR1 is SNHLY and CDR2 is FYNNEI. The CDR3 sequence is 21 residues long. DNA for the CDR3: TGTGCCAGCAGCCCGGACCCGCATGCCCCGGGGATAGCGGGTGTTACCTACGAGCAGTACTTC. Its translation is CASSPDPHAPGIAGVTYEQYF.

This chain connects TRBV29-1 to TRBJ2-7; D is perhaps TRBD2 (5 bases). This CDR3 region has 12 residues. Trimming took off 7 bases at V and 2 bases at J, with 12 bases between the two ends. The germline gives CDR1 SQVTM, CDR2 ANQGSEA. DNA of the CDR3: TGCAGCGAGAGGGATTGGCCCTACGAGCAGTACTTC. Its translation is CSERDWPYEQYF.

This clonotype was detected ten times or more. This chain connects TRBV20-1 to TRBJ1-5, with 7 nucleotides matching TRBD1. In germline, CDR1 is DFQATT, CDR2 SNEGSKA (reference sequence). V lost 0 bases and J lost 2; bases outside the gene matches: 10. CDR3 length equals 17 residues. CDR3 loop: CSARDPLDRVGNQPQHF. CDR3 in DNA: TGCAGTGCTAGAGATCCCCTAGACAGGGTTGGCAATCAGCCCCAGCATTTT.

The sample holds many counts of this clonotype. V and J are TRBV10-3 and TRBJ2-5; D not certain. V was pared by 0 bases and J by 6 bases, with 5 bases between. The CDR3 has 12 amino acids. Per the germline V gene, CDR1 is ENHRY and CDR2 is SYGVKD. The CDR3, as DNA: TGTGCCATCAGTGAGTCTATACAGACCCAGTACTTC. Its protein product is CAISESIQTQYF.

The chain joins TRBV24-1 to TRBJ2-5; D uncertain. The CDR3 is 9 amino acids. CDR1 and CDR2 (germline): KGHDR, SFDVKD. Trimming cost V 10 bases and J 2 bases, with 1 base left between them. The CDR3 is CATQETQYF. The CDR3 region has the DNA TGTGCCACTCAAGAGACCCAGTACTTC.

The chain employs TRBV19 and TRBJ1-6, with TRBD1 identical over 11 bases. Per the germline V gene, CDR1 is LNHDA and CDR2 is SQIVND (reference sequence). This CDR3 is 22 amino acids long. V lost 1 base to trimming and J lost 0 bases; unmatched junction nucleotides: 14. The CDR3 DNA follows: TGTGCCAGTAGTATAGGGCCTTTTGGGGACAGGGGGAAGAACTCCTATAATTCACCCCTCCACTTT. Its translation is CASSIGPFGDRGKNSYNSPLHF.

This clonotype came up a few times. The CDR3 protein is CASSTWTSGRSNTGELFF. The CDR3 DNA reads TGTGCCAGCAGTACGTGGACTAGCGGGAGATCGAACACCGGGGAGCTGTTTTTT. V usage is TRBV6-6 and J usage is TRBJ2-2; TRBD2 matches at 13 bases. J lost 0 bases, V lost 5 bases, and 6 bases had no gene match. Germline CDR1 reads MNHNY; CDR2 reads SVGAGI (reference sequence). The CDR3 totals 18 residues.

This clonotype was counted ten times or more. V usage is TRBV6-5 and J usage is TRBJ2-7, with a possible D match to TRBD2 (5 bases). The CDR3 sequence is 15 residues long. Trimming cost V 2 bases and J 2 bases, with 13 bases left between them. Per the germline V gene, CDR1 is MNHEY and CDR2 is SVGAGI. CDR3 DNA: TGTGCCAGCAGTTACGGAGGTTCCGCGGCCTACGAGCAGTACTTC. Translated, it gives CASSYGGSAAYEQYF.

V usage is TRBV2 and J usage is TRBJ2-7; D might be TRBD2 (5 bases). This CDR3 comprises 13 residues. The germline V and J ends were trimmed by 6 bases and 7 bases, with 16 bases remaining between them. Germline CDR1 SNHLY, CDR2 FYNNEI. The DNA for the CDR3 is TGTGCCAGCAGGGCTGGAGGATACAATGAGCAGTACTTC. Protein: CASRAGGYNEQYF. Using reference TRBV2 and TRBJ2-7 for the parts outside the CDR3, the full variable domain is EPEVTQTPSHQVTQMGQEVILRCVPISNHLYFYWYRQILGQKVEFLVSFYNNEISEKSEIFDDQFSVERPDGSNFTLKIRSTKLEDSAMYFCASRAGGYNEQYFGPGTRLTVT.

This clonotype appeared many times. The gene calls are TRBV5-8 and TRBJ2-5; 7 bases match TRBD1. Trimming took 10 bases from V and 5 from J; bases not matched to a gene: 14. Looked up from germline, CDR1 is SGHTS and CDR2 is YDEGEE. This CDR3 is 14 amino acids long. The CDR3 spells CASHAGTDLETQYF. CDR3 DNA sequence: TGTGCCTCTCACGCCGGGACAGATTTGGAGACCCAGTACTTC.

This sequence joins TRBV9 and TRBJ2-7, with TRBD2 identical over 9 bases. Germline trimming cut 7 bases from V and 4 bases from J; bases unmatched to any gene: 12. The CDR3 spans 15 residues. Per the germline V gene, CDR1 is SGDLS and CDR2 is YYNGEE. This CDR3 is CASSPRSGRIYEQYF. The CDR3 DNA is TGTGCCAGCTCACCCCGTAGCGGGAGAATATACGAGCAGTACTTC. Using reference TRBV9 and TRBJ2-7 for the parts outside the CDR3, the full variable domain is DSGVTQTPKHLITATGQRVTLRCSPRSGDLSVYWYQQSLDQGLQFLIQYYNGEERAKGNILERFSAQQFPDLHSELNLSSLELGDSALYFCASSPRSGRIYEQYFGPGTRLTVT.

The V call is TRBV4-3, the J call TRBJ2-7, with TRBD2 as a possible D gene (6 bases). Per the germline V gene, CDR1 is LGHNA and CDR2 is YSLEER. The CDR3 is 16 amino acids. The V and J ends lost 1 base and 0 bases respectively, with 13 bases between them. CDR3 DNA: TGCGCCAGCAGCCAAGTTCACCCGGAGGGCTCCTACGAGCAGTACTTC. It is translated as CASSQVHPEGSYEQYF.

This clonotype was counted ten times or more. The junction departs from the called germline gene at one end, perhaps through a read error. The chain joins TRBV7-2 to TRBJ2-5; a weak D match, TRBD1 (5 bases). CDR3 length: 15 amino acids. Germline V gene data show CDR1 as SGHTA and CDR2 as FQGNSA. CDR3 nucleotides: TGTGCCAGCAGCTTAGCGTCAGGGCTACAAGAGACCCGGTACTTC. This sequence encodes CASSLASGLQETRYF.

The table lists this clonotype with a few counts. The rearrangement joins TRBV24-1 to TRBJ2-1, with D possibly matching TRBD1 (6 bases). The CDR3 spans 16 residues. Germline V CDR1 and CDR2: KGHDR, SFDVKD. V was clipped by 2 bases and J by 5 bases, with 15 bases between them. As DNA, the CDR3 is TGTGCCACCAGTGATTCCGGGACATACGGAAACAATGAGCAGTTCTTC. It yields the protein CATSDSGTYGNNEQFF.

This clonotype was seen ten or more times. The CDR3 region is CSVAVTNGNQPQHF. The CDR3 bases are TGCAGCGTCGCTGTGACAAATGGAAATCAGCCCCAGCATTTT. The V and J genes are TRBV29-1 and TRBJ1-5; D gene uncertain. Trimming pared 6 bases from V and 4 bases from J, leaving 16 bases between. The length of the CDR3 is 14 residues. Germline lookup yields CDR1 SQVTM and CDR2 ANQGSEA.

The chain has TRBV13 and TRBJ1-2, with TRBD1 as a possible D gene (6 bases). This CDR3 comprises 15 residues. Germline lookup yields CDR1 PRHDT and CDR2 FYEKMQ (reference sequence). Trimming left V 5 bases short and J 4 bases short, with 17 bases between. CDR3 bases: TGTGCCAGCAGCCCCGGGGTAGCGGGGGCCTATGGCTACACCTTC. Translating gives CASSPGVAGAYGYTF.

About this clonotype itself: Because it lacks the conserved phenylalanine or tryptophan at the end, this CDR3 is likely a read error. This rearrangement joins TRBV10-3 to TRBJ1-1; D might be TRBD1 (5 bases). CDR3 size: 13 residues. Germline CDR1 and CDR2: ENHRY and SYGVKD. For the CDR3, the DNA is TGTGCCAGCAGTCAGGGAGGGAACACTGAAGCTTTCATT. Amino acid sequence: CASSQGGNTEAFI.

Remarks on this clonotype: A read error may be the cause here, since a much bigger clone is one base away. The CDR3 DNA reads TGTGCCAGCTCACCGCCATCGGAGCATTCACCCCTCCACTTT. The encoded protein is CASSPPSEHSPLHF. The chain joins TRBV7-2 to TRBJ1-6; the D is unclear. Germline CDR1 is SGHTA and CDR2 is FQGNSA. The CDR3 runs to 14 residues. The ends were cut back, 8 bases at V and 8 bases at J, with 16 bases in the middle.

The rearrangement links TRBV7-8 to TRBJ1-3, with TRBD1 matching 9 bases. V was pared by 5 bases and J by 2 bases, with 7 bases of the junction left unmatched. This CDR3 is 16 amino acids long. Germline CDR1 SGHVS, CDR2 FQNEAQ. The CDR3 region is CASSRYRGRTGNTIYF. For the CDR3, the DNA is TGTGCCAGCAGCAGATACAGGGGGCGAACTGGAAACACCATATATTTT.

The V and J genes are TRBV2 and TRBJ1-1; tentatively, D is TRBD1 (6 bases). CDR3 length: 13 residues. V shed 5 bases and J shed 8 bases, with 15 bases lying between them. Germline V gene lookup returns CDR1 SNHLY and CDR2 FYNNEI. CDR3 DNA sequence: TGTGCCAGCAGTCAGGGTCCTCAGGGGGAAGCTTTCTTT. Translating gives CASSQGPQGEAFF. The whole variable domain, filled in from reference TRBV2 and TRBJ1-1, reads EPEVTQTPSHQVTQMGQEVILRCVPISNHLYFYWYRQILGQKVEFLVSFYNNEISEKSEIFDDQFSVERPDGSNFTLKIRSTKLEDSAMYFCASSQGPQGEAFFGQGTRLTVV.

Many counts were recorded for this clonotype. The chain employs TRBV29-1 and TRBJ1-3; 7 bases are shared with TRBD1. CDR3 length: 14 residues. Trimming cost V 3 bases and J 3 bases; bases outside gene matches: 5. Per the germline V gene, CDR1 is SQVTM and CDR2 is ANQGSEA. The CDR3 is CSVEYGTDGNTIYF. The CDR3 DNA follows: TGCAGCGTTGAGTATGGGACAGATGGAAACACCATATATTTT.

V gene TRBV7-2 combines with J gene TRBJ2-7; perhaps TRBD2 as D (6 bases). The CDR3 is 13 amino acids. Trimming cost V 1 base and J 9 bases, with 13 bases left between them. Looked up from germline, CDR1 is SGHTA and CDR2 is FQGNSA. The CDR3 loop reads CASSLGAGLGQYF. The CDR3 region has the DNA TGTGCCAGCAGCTTAGGGGCGGGGTTGGGGCAGTACTTC.

With respect to this clonotype: This CDR3 is missing its conserved last phenylalanine or tryptophan, likely due to a read error. No DNA is shown, since the ends of the CDR3 on it are uncertain; the CDR3 is the one TCRdb lists. The CDR3 here is CASSALGLAV. The chain uses TRBV9 and TRBJ2-6; the table names TRBD2, a call not compared with the DNA. Germline V CDR1 and CDR2: SGDLS, YYNGEE. Inclusive of both ends, the CDR3 amounts to 10 amino acids.

This clonotype came up many times. This chain connects TRBV5-4 to TRBJ2-2, with D uncertain. This CDR3 has 12 residues. V gave up 0 bases and J gave up 7 bases, with 4 bases separating them. Germline CDR1 is SGHNT and CDR2 is YYREEE (reference sequence). The chain's CDR3 is CASSLGDGELFF. The CDR3 coding sequence is TGTGCCAGCAGCTTGGGGGACGGGGAGCTGTTTTTT. Combining the CDR3 with reference TRBV5-4 and TRBJ2-2 gives the whole variable domain ETGVTQSPTHLIKTRGQQVTLRCSSQSGHNTVSWYQQALGQGPQFIFQYYREEENGRGNFPPRFSGLQFPNYSSELNVNALELDDSALYLCASSLGDGELFFGEGSRLTVL.

The J gene is TRBJ2-7, the V gene TRBV29-1; 7 nucleotides agree with TRBD1. The CDR3 runs to 13 residues. Trimming took 5 bases from V and 4 from J; bases not matched to a gene: 8. Germline CDR1 and CDR2: SQVTM and ANQGSEA. The CDR3: CSVWTGTTYEQYF. The CDR3 bases are TGCAGCGTTTGGACAGGTACGACTTACGAGCAGTACTTC.

This clonotype showed up just a few times. The chain uses TRBV25-1 and TRBJ2-7, with TRBD1 identical over 9 bases. CDR1 is MGHDK, CDR2 SYGVNS, per germline. The CDR3 is 14 amino acids. The V gene end was trimmed by 2 bases and the J gene end by 3 bases; junction bases not matched to a gene: 2. Here the CDR3 reads CASSEDRGDYEQYF. The CDR3 DNA follows: TGTGCCAGCAGTGAAGACAGGGGGGACTACGAGCAGTACTTC.

This clonotype was counted between two and nine times. The rearrangement uses TRBV19 and TRBJ1-4; 8 bases agree with TRBD1. Germline V CDR1 and CDR2: LNHDA, SQIVND (reference sequence). The CDR3 length is 15 residues. Losses at the gene ends were 10 bases for V and 8 bases for J; bases not matched to a gene: 15. CDR3 protein: CATNPPGGFNEKLFF. The CDR3 DNA sequence: TGTGCCACCAACCCCCCAGGGGGCTTTAACGAAAAACTGTTTTTT.